A single sample is the source of the 18 T cell receptor beta chains below, sequenced in a study of tumor and adjacent non-tumor tissue in lung cancer. RNA was extracted from bulk tissue without any cell sorting. TCRbeta libraries were built with three rounds of nested PCR, modified from ARM-PCR. TCRdb reprocessed the multiplex PCR reads via MiXCR and lists one record per CDR3 protein. The sample carries under 150,000 distinct CDR3 sequences, 66% recorded once. Sequencing input: lung tumor tissue. All receptors derive from a man younger than 40 with non-small cell lung cancer.

V usage is TRBV11-2 and J usage is TRBJ1-5, with D tentatively TRBD1 (5 bases). The CDR3 is 14 amino acids. The V and J ends lost 7 bases and 7 bases respectively, with 17 bases between them. Germline V gene sequence: CDR1 SGHAT, CDR2 FQNNGV. DNA of the CDR3: TGTGCCAGCAACAACGGCAGGGCCGACCAGCCCCAGCATTTT. Translating it yields CASNNGRADQPQHF.

The V gene is TRBV29-1, the J gene TRBJ1-2; unclear D gene. Germline V CDR1 and CDR2: SQVTM, ANQGSEA. V was shortened by 1 base and J by 13 bases, with 13 bases between the two germline ends. The CDR3 runs to 11 residues. Here the CDR3 reads CSVEVNWGCTF. The CDR3 nucleotides are TGCAGCGTTGAAGTCAATTGGGGTTGCACCTTC.

With respect to this clonotype: Given a much more abundant clone one base away, this may be a read error. The chain's CDR3 is CASSEQGADTQYF. CDR3 nucleotides: TGTGCCAGCAGTGAACAGGGGGCGGATACGCAGTATTTT. The chain carries TRBV6-1 and TRBJ2-3, with TRBD1 matching 8 bases. The germline V gene has CDR1 MNHNS and CDR2 SASEGT. This CDR3 has 13 residues. Unmatched junction bases numbered 1, after V lost 2 bases and J lost 6 bases.

As for this clonotype: The CDR3 carries no conserved terminal phenylalanine or tryptophan, so it likely arises from a read error. V gene TRBV20-1 combines with J gene TRBJ1-6; D is ambiguous. The V gene's germline CDR1 is DFQATT and CDR2 SNEGSKA (reference sequence). Trimming removed 2 bases from V and 14 bases from J, with 13 bases in between. This CDR3 spans 12 amino acids. CDR3: CSARIGEKALHI. The DNA for the CDR3 is TGCAGTGCTAGAATTGGGGAGAAGGCCCTCCACATT.

Turning to this clonotype: This could be a read error, since a much larger clone is one nucleotide away. This chain connects TRBV6-2 or TRBV6-3 to TRBJ2-7, with 8 bases fitting TRBD1. Germline V lookup: CDR1 MNHEY, CDR2 SVGEGT. Trimming cost V 6 bases and J 0 bases; bases outside gene matches: 7. The CDR3 totals 15 residues. CDR3 region: CASRQGGQASYEQYF. As DNA, the CDR3 is TGTGCCAGCAGACAAGGGGGACAGGCCTCCTACGAGCAGTACTTC.

On this clonotype: The junction shows a germline mismatch at one end, possibly a read error. V and J are TRBV4-1 and TRBJ2-7; tentatively, D is TRBD1 (6 bases). This CDR3 comprises 16 residues. CDR1 and CDR2 from the germline V gene are MGHRA and YSYEKL. The CDR3 nucleotides read TGCGCCAGCAACCAAGACGAGACAGGACAGTCCGACGAGCAGTATTTC. Translation: CASNQDETGQSDEQYF.

On this clonotype: At one end the junction does not follow the germline gene, possibly because of a read error. V usage is TRBV5-1 and J usage is TRBJ2-1; D possibly corresponds to TRBD2 (6 bases). In germline, CDR1 is SGHRS, CDR2 YFSETQ. The CDR3 runs 16 residues. CDR3 region: CATSLARGNSYNEQFF. The CDR3 bases are TGCGCCACCAGCTTGGCCCGGGGGAACTCCTACAATGAGCAGTTCTTC.

Points on this clonotype: A read error may be the cause here, since a much bigger clone is one base away. The V and J genes are TRBV29-1 and TRBJ1-2, with D possibly matching TRBD1 (5 bases). CDR3 length equals 11 residues. CDR1 is SQVTM, CDR2 ANQGSEA, per germline. The CDR3 loop is CSVVRDGLPSF. The CDR3 DNA reads TGCAGCGTTGTTAGGGACGGCCTACCTTCCTTC.

The gene calls are TRBV6-2 or TRBV6-3 and TRBJ2-1, with D possibly TRBD2 on 6 matching bases. Trimming took 6 bases from V and 5 from J, leaving 17 bases between them. The V gene's germline CDR1 is MNHEY and CDR2 SVGEGT. This CDR3 spans 15 amino acids. The CDR3 here is CASSLPLGGDNEQFF. In DNA form, the CDR3 reads TGTGCCAGCAGCCTTCCTTTGGGGGGTGACAATGAGCAGTTCTTC.

Note on this clonotype: A much larger clone differs by one base, so this may be a read error. The rearrangement uses TRBV5-4 and TRBJ2-1; D may be TRBD1 (6 bases). This CDR3 region has 15 residues. Between the trimmed V and J ends, which lost 4 bases and 5 bases, there was a span of 16 bases. Germline V gives CDR1 SGHNT, CDR2 YYREEE (reference sequence). For the CDR3, the DNA is TGTGCCAGCAGCCCAGTACAGGGAAGCGACAATGAGCAGTTCTTC. Its protein is CASSPVQGSDNEQFF.

Regarding this clonotype: This sequence may be a read error, since a much larger clone differs from it by one base. The chain recombines TRBV4-3 with TRBJ2-7; a weak D match, TRBD1 (6 bases). The CDR3 contains 15 residues. The germline V gene encodes CDR1 LGHNA and CDR2 YSLEER. CDR3 amino acids: CASSQTRDTSYERYF. The CDR3 DNA sequence: TGCGCCAGCAGCCAGACACGGGACACCTCCTACGAGCGGTACTTC.

About this clonotype: Sequence at one end of the junction differs from germline and may be a read error. The rearrangement links TRBV7-7 to TRBJ2-2, with a weak D call TRBD1 (5 bases). This CDR3 is built from 15 residues. Per germline, CDR1 SSHAT and CDR2 FNYEAQ (reference sequence). The CDR3 nucleotides are TGTGCTAGCAGCTTACAGGCCGGTAGCACCGGGGAGCTGTTTTTT. This codes for CASSLQAGSTGELFF.

As concerns this clonotype: A single base separates this from a much larger clone, so it may be a read error. The V call is TRBV30, the J call TRBJ2-5; D is unresolved. The length of the CDR3 is 11 residues. V was cut by 3 bases and J by 5 bases, with 7 bases left in between. Germline CDR1 and CDR2: GTSNPN and SVGIG (reference sequence). CDR3: CAWSLGETQYF. The CDR3 DNA sequence: TGTGCCTGGAGCCTGGGGGAGACCCAGTACTTC. Full variable domain (missing parts from reference TRBV30 and TRBJ2-5): SQTIHQWPATLVQPVGSPLSLECTVEGTSNPNLYWYRQAAGRGLQLLFYSVGIGQISSEVPQNLSASRPQDRQFILSSKKLLLSDSGFYLCAWSLGETQYFGPGTRLLVL.

Comments on this clonotype: The junction departs from germline at one end; a sequencing error may be responsible. The chain employs TRBV11-3 and TRBJ2-5; tentative D call: TRBD2 (6 bases). Germline CDR1 and CDR2: SGHNT and YENEEA. This CDR3 has 14 residues. Here the CDR3 DNA reads TGTGCCAGCAGCTTATTCGGGACCCGGGAGACCCACTACTTC. It codes for CASSLFGTRETHYF.

The chain carries TRBV6-5 and TRBJ2-3, with 8 bases lining up with TRBD2. V lost 1 base to trimming and J lost 3 bases; unmatched junction nucleotides: 6. The CDR3 has 16 amino acids. The germline CDR1 and CDR2 sequences are MNHEY and SVGAGI. The CDR3 bases are TGTGCCAGCAGTTACTGGTCCGGGAGGGGTACAGATACGCAGTATTTT. This encodes CASSYWSGRGTDTQYF.

This rearrangement joins TRBV2 to TRBJ2-3, with D unclear. V was shortened by 6 bases and J by 0 bases, with 4 bases between the two germline ends. The CDR3 is 12 amino acids. In germline, CDR1 is SNHLY, CDR2 FYNNEI. This CDR3 is CASRQSTDTQYF. The CDR3 DNA reads as TGTGCCAGCAGACAGAGCACAGATACGCAGTATTTT. Variable domain in full (rest from reference TRBV2 and TRBJ2-3): EPEVTQTPSHQVTQMGQEVILRCVPISNHLYFYWYRQILGQKVEFLVSFYNNEISEKSEIFDDQFSVERPDGSNFTLKIRSTKLEDSAMYFCASRQSTDTQYFGPGTRLTVL.

This clonotype was recorded many times. The chain links TRBV6-1 to TRBJ2-2; D is possibly TRBD2 (6 bases). V was clipped by 7 bases and J by 4 bases, with 16 bases between them. The CDR3 spans 15 residues. Germline V CDR1 and CDR2: MNHNS, SASEGT. CDR3 sequence (DNA): TGTGCCAGCACCGCCCGGGAGAGAGGCACCGGGGAGCTGTTTTTT. Translated: CASTARERGTGELFF.

For this clonotype: One end of the junction fails to match germline, which may point to a read error. The rearrangement links TRBV11-2 to TRBJ2-5, with D maybe TRBD2 (6 bases). The CDR3 is 15 residues long. Germline values: CDR1 SGHAT, CDR2 FQNNGV. CDR3 nucleotides: TGTGTCAGCTCCCTTTCTATGGGGGGACGGGAGACCCAGTACTTC. Translating gives CVSSLSMGGRETQYF.